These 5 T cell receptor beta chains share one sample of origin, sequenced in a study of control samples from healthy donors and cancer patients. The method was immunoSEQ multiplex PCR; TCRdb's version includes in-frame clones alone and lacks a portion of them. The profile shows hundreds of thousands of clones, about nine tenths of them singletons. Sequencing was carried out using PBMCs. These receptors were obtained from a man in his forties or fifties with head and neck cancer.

The DNA for the CDR3 is TGTGCCAGACACTCAGGGGAGGCCACTGAAGCTTTCTTT. This codes for CARHSGEATEAFF. V is TRBV2 and J is TRBJ1-1, with D perhaps TRBD1 (6 bases). V lost 9 bases to trimming and J lost 4 bases, with 15 bases between them. The germline V gene has CDR1 SNHLY and CDR2 FYNNEI. The CDR3 sequence is 13 residues long.

The CDR3 spells CASSLVAGSGNTIYF. The CDR3 DNA follows: TGTGCCAGCAGCTTGGTTGCCGGCTCTGGAAACACCATATATTTT. The V and J genes are TRBV5-6 and TRBJ1-3; no clear D gene. From germline, CDR1 is SGHDT and CDR2 YYEEEE. The ends were cut back, 0 bases at V and 0 bases at J, with 7 bases in the middle. The CDR3 runs to 15 residues.

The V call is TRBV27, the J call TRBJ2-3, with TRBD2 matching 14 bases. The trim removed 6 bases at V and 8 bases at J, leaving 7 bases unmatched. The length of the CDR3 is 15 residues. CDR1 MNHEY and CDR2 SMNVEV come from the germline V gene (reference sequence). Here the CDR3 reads CASRGLAGVGATQYF. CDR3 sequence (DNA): TGTGCCAGCAGGGGACTAGCGGGGGTTGGGGCTACGCAGTATTTT.

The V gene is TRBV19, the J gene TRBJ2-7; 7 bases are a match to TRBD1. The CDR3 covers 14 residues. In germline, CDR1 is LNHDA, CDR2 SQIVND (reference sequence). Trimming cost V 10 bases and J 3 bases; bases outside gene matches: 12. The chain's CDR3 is CATTSDRADYEQYF. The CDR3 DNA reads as TGTGCCACTACGTCAGACAGGGCGGACTACGAGCAGTACTTC.

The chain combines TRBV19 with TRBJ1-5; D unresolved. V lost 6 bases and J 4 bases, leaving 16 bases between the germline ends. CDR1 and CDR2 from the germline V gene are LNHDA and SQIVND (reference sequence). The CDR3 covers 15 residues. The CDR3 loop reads CASSPQDFGNQPQHF. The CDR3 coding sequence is TGTGCCAGTAGCCCGCAGGATTTTGGGAATCAGCCCCAGCATTTT.